A single T cell receptor (beta chain) is shown here with its context. The antigen is not known. These data come from a study of cytomegalovirus exposure and HLA in healthy donors. Germline-derived CDR1 and CDR2 are MNHEY and SVGAGI. Germline trimming cut 7 bases from V and 8 bases from J; bases unmatched to any gene: 6. There are 13 residues in the CDR3. Study-wide points: Reportedly, cytomegalovirus status was diagnosed with high sensitivity and specificity. Under in vitro conditions, three CMV-associated chains were confirmed as specific for CMV antigens.

The validation cohort, a group of roughly 120 subjects, included the donors and was separate from the approximately 650-subject first cohort. Sequencing was performed with immunoSEQ multiplex PCR; in TCRdb, only in-frame clones are kept and a portion is missing. The sample holds over 150,000 clones, roughly nine tenths seen once. This TCR came from a woman between 18 and 29 years old in good health and CMV-seropositive. The sequencing sample was made of PBMCs. The genes are TRBV6-5 and TRBJ2-1; TRBD1 matches 9 bases. CDR3 in DNA: TGTGCCAGCAAAAGAACAGGGGGCCATGAGCAGTTCTTC. The encoded protein is CASKRTGGHEQFF.